Below, 30 T cell receptor beta chains from the same sample are listed, as sequenced in a study of T cell responses to AZD1222 COVID-19 vaccine (dated by TCRdb to the early 2020s). The library was made by the immunoSEQ multiplex PCR assay. Drawn from immuneACCESS, this table holds only the in-frame rearrangements with V and J called that TCRdb kept. Clones are partly lost; checked studies trace under half to an unresolved V gene and leave the rest unexplained. Recorded for this sample are about 110,000 clones; 80% to 90% of them occurred a single time. Around 4.4% of the sample comes from the top ten. Reading the label with the study, this specimen's time point is: about 28 days (+/-7) after the second vaccine dose. Sequencing used peripheral blood, obtained 28 days after the second AZD1222 dose. These TCRs come from an adult who received the AZD1222 COVID-19 vaccine.

The V call is TRBV19, the J call TRBJ1-5, with TRBD1 identical over 11 bases. V was pared by 6 bases and J by 7 bases, with 14 bases of the junction left unmatched. CDR1 LNHDA and CDR2 SQIVND come from the germline V gene (reference sequence). The CDR3 covers 17 residues. The CDR3 nucleotides read TGTGCCAGTAGCCCTTCCTACCGGGACAGGGGGTACCAGCCCCAGCATTTT. Protein product: CASSPSYRDRGYQPQHF.

This clone was observed a single time. The chain links TRBV19 to TRBJ2-2; weak D call: TRBD2 (5 bases). CDR1 and CDR2 from the germline V gene are LNHDA and SQIVND (reference sequence). This CDR3 region has 15 residues. V lost 7 bases to trimming and J lost 6 bases, with 18 bases between them. The CDR3 DNA follows: TGTGCCAGTATGCTGCGCGGGCCTCAGGCCGGGGAGCTGTTTTTT. This codes for CASMLRGPQAGELFF.

The chain recombines TRBV3-1 (or the pseudogene TRBV3-2) with TRBJ2-7, with TRBD1 matching 10 bases. The CDR3 runs to 17 residues. Germline V lookup: CDR1 LGHDT, CDR2 YNNKEL (reference sequence). The J segment lost 2 bases and the V segment lost 0 bases, leaving 7 bases of the junction unmatched. CDR3 loop: CASSQEGDRGRPYEQYF. Written as DNA, the CDR3 is TGTGCCAGCAGCCAAGAAGGTGACAGGGGGCGCCCCTACGAGCAGTACTTC.

The chain carries TRBV25-1 and TRBJ2-6; D unclear. V gave up 5 bases and J gave up 1 base, with 3 bases separating them. CDR1 is MGHDK, CDR2 SYGVNS, per germline. This CDR3 has 13 amino acids. The CDR3 loop reads CASSRSGANVLTF. Written as DNA, the CDR3 is TGTGCCAGCAGTAGGTCTGGGGCCAACGTCCTGACTTTC.

The rearrangement uses TRBV7-9 and TRBJ2-6, with TRBD2 identical over 8 bases. The CDR3 has 17 amino acids. Germline V gene lookup returns CDR1 SEHNR and CDR2 FQNEAQ (reference sequence). With 3 bases clipped from V and 0 bases from J, the junction kept 4 bases outside the gene matches. Here the CDR3 reads CASSFSGVSSGANVLTF. The CDR3 DNA is TGTGCCAGCAGCTTTAGCGGGGTTAGCTCTGGGGCCAACGTCCTGACTTTC.

By share, this clone counts as medium-sized. This chain links TRBV30 with TRBJ1-3, with D unclear. Trimming took off 6 bases at V and 6 bases at J, with 15 bases between the two ends. Per the germline V gene, CDR1 is GTSNPN and CDR2 is SVGIG (reference sequence). CDR3 length equals 13 residues. CDR3 residues: CACRVGSINTIYF. CDR3 DNA: TGTGCCTGTCGAGTGGGCTCGATAAACACCATATATTTT. The variable domain in full, with the rest retrieved from reference TRBV30 and TRBJ1-3, is SQTIHQWPATLVQPVGSPLSLECTVEGTSNPNLYWYRQAAGRGLQLLFYSVGIGQISSEVPQNLSASRPQDRQFILSSKKLLLSDSGFYLCACRVGSINTIYFGEGSWLTVV.

The V call is TRBV6-5, the J call TRBJ2-5; maybe TRBD1 (6 bases). With 0 bases removed from V and 3 bases from J, the gap between germline ends came to 14 bases. This CDR3 spans 16 amino acids. Germline CDR1 MNHEY, CDR2 SVGAGI. CDR3 DNA sequence: TGTGCCAGCAGTTACTCGATACAGGGAACAGAAGAGACCCAGTACTTC. As protein: CASSYSIQGTEETQYF.

The chain has TRBV12-5 and TRBJ2-2; D may be TRBD1 (6 bases). V gave up 3 bases and J gave up 6 bases, with 14 bases separating them. Germline CDR1 reads LGHNT; CDR2 reads FRNRAP. The length of the CDR3 is 15 residues. CDR3 protein: CASGFVVQGAGELFF. CDR3 nucleotide sequence: TGTGCTAGTGGTTTCGTAGTACAGGGCGCCGGGGAGCTGTTTTTT.

The chain joins TRBV27 to TRBJ1-1; the D is unclear. CDR1 is MNHEY and CDR2 is SMNVEV in the germline V gene (reference sequence). Trimming removed 6 bases at V and 5 bases at J, with 13 bases between. The CDR3 sequence is 13 residues long. CDR3 sequence (DNA): TGTGCCAGCAGCCCCCCACCCGGGACTGAAGCTTTCTTT. Amino acids: CASSPPPGTEAFF.

The genes are TRBV5-1 and TRBJ1-4; D not certain. Germline values: CDR1 SGHRS, CDR2 YFSETQ. Trimming left V 5 bases short and J 0 bases short, with 11 bases between. CDR3 length equals 15 residues. In DNA form, the CDR3 reads TGCGCCAGCAGAGTAGGGAGCGCAACTAATGAAAAACTGTTTTTT. Translation: CASRVGSATNEKLFF.

This clone has only a few counts. The chain uses TRBV10-3 and TRBJ1-3, with a possible D match to TRBD1 (6 bases). The V gene's germline CDR1 is ENHRY and CDR2 SYGVKD. Trimming took off 10 bases at V and 7 bases at J, with 14 bases between the two ends. The CDR3 is 12 residues long. The DNA of the CDR3 is TGTGCCACCGAAAGTCAGGGGAACACCATATATTTT. This translates into CATESQGNTIYF.

V gene TRBV27 combines with J gene TRBJ2-1; 9 bases match TRBD2. CDR3 size: 14 residues. V lost 5 bases to trimming and J lost 8 bases; unmatched junction nucleotides: 7. Germline CDR1 reads MNHEY; CDR2 reads SMNVEV (reference sequence). The CDR3 DNA reads TGTGCCAGCAGTCCCCGTAGCGGGAGACATGAGCAGTTCTTC. It codes for CASSPRSGRHEQFF.

This sequence joins TRBV4-3 and TRBJ1-3; 7 nucleotides align to TRBD1. The germline V gene encodes CDR1 LGHNA and CDR2 YSLEER. V shed 0 bases and J 4 bases; nucleotides not matched to a gene: 6. The CDR3 contains 16 residues. The DNA for the CDR3 is TGCGCCAGCAGCCAAGATGGAGGGGGCCGCGGAAACACCATATATTTT. Protein sequence: CASSQDGGGRGNTIYF.

The chain is built from TRBV4-2 and TRBJ1-3; TRBD1 is a possible D gene (5 bases). Germline V CDR1 and CDR2: LGHNA, YNFKEQ. This CDR3 is 17 amino acids long. Trimming took 2 bases from V and 2 from J, leaving 16 bases between them. The CDR3 region is CASSQKGAGPPGNTIYF. In DNA, the CDR3 is TGTGCCAGCAGCCAAAAAGGCGCGGGGCCTCCTGGAAACACCATATATTTT.

The V call is TRBV9, the J call TRBJ2-3; 9 nucleotides align to TRBD2. Per the germline V gene, CDR1 is SGDLS and CDR2 is YYNGEE. The CDR3 totals 15 residues. V gave up 3 bases and J gave up 2 bases; unmatched junction bases: 4. Here the CDR3 reads CASSGGLADTDTQYF. As DNA, the CDR3 is TGTGCCAGCAGCGGGGGACTAGCCGACACAGATACGCAGTATTTT. Full variable domain (remainder filled in from reference TRBV9 and TRBJ2-3): DSGVTQTPKHLITATGQRVTLRCSPRSGDLSVYWYQQSLDQGLQFLIQYYNGEERAKGNILERFSAQQFPDLHSELNLSSLELGDSALYFCASSGGLADTDTQYFGPGTRLTVL.

This chain joins TRBV28 and TRBJ2-4, with a tentative D call TRBD1 (6 bases). Trimming took 3 bases from V and 6 from J, leaving 12 bases between them. Per germline, CDR1 MDHEN and CDR2 SYDVKM. The CDR3 totals 14 residues. The CDR3 sequence: CASSFQGSGNIQYF. Here the CDR3 DNA reads TGTGCCAGCAGTTTCCAGGGGAGCGGAAACATTCAGTACTTC.

This chain links TRBV7-9 with TRBJ2-2; D is uncertain. The ends were cut back, 9 bases at V and 6 bases at J, with 14 bases in the middle. Germline CDR1 SEHNR, CDR2 FQNEAQ (reference sequence). The CDR3 runs to 13 residues. The CDR3 sequence: CASLPRFPGELFF. The CDR3 DNA reads as TGTGCCAGTCTCCCTAGGTTCCCCGGGGAGCTGTTTTTT. Complete variable domain (other parts from reference TRBV7-9 and TRBJ2-2): DTGVSQNPRHKITKRGQNVTFRCDPISEHNRLYWYRQTLGQGPEFLTYFQNEAQLEKSRLLSDRFSAERPKGSFSTLEIQRTEQGDSAMYLCASLPRFPGELFFGEGSRLTVL.

The chain carries TRBV7-2 and TRBJ1-1, with a tentative D call TRBD1 (6 bases). CDR3 length equals 14 residues. Trimming left V 5 bases short and J 4 bases short, with 14 bases between. Germline CDR1 reads SGHTA; CDR2 reads FQGNSA. CDR3 DNA sequence: TGTGCCAGCAGCCCCAGGTTAGGGGGCACTGAAGCTTTCTTT. This sequence encodes CASSPRLGGTEAFF. The complete variable domain, with remaining parts taken from reference TRBV7-2 and TRBJ1-1, reads GAGVSQSPSNKVTEKGKDVELRCDPISGHTALYWYRQSLGQGLEFLIYFQGNSAPDKSGLPSDRFSAERTGGSVSTLTIQRTQQEDSAVYLCASSPRLGGTEAFFGQGTRLTVV.

The chain combines TRBV6-5 with TRBJ1-2, with TRBD1 matching over 7 bases. Per germline, CDR1 MNHEY and CDR2 SVGAGI. The CDR3 has 12 amino acids. V shed 7 bases and J 3 bases; nucleotides not matched to a gene: 2. The CDR3 is CASITGDYGYTF. Written as DNA, the CDR3 is TGTGCCAGCATTACAGGGGACTATGGCTACACCTTC.

The chain carries TRBV4-3 and TRBJ1-4; no definite D call. The CDR3 extends over 15 amino acids. The germline V gene encodes CDR1 LGHNA and CDR2 YSLEER. Deletions cut 1 base from V and 6 bases from J, with 12 bases between. The CDR3 sequence is CASSQARELDEKLFF. CDR3 DNA sequence: TGCGCCAGCAGCCAAGCTAGGGAGCTTGATGAAAAACTGTTTTTT.

A few counts support this clone. The V call is TRBV6-2 or TRBV6-3, the J call TRBJ2-7; D is unresolved. With 3 bases removed from V and 2 bases from J, the gap between germline ends came to 17 bases. Germline assignment: CDR1 MNHEY and CDR2 SVGEGT. This CDR3 spans 16 amino acids. This CDR3 reads CASSYSRRRNTYEQYF. The CDR3 DNA reads as TGTGCCAGCAGTTATAGCCGCCGGCGGAATACCTACGAGCAGTACTTC.

The V gene is TRBV5-4, the J gene TRBJ2-2; D is perhaps TRBD1 (5 bases). The CDR3 length is 11 residues. The ends were cut back, 4 bases at V and 10 bases at J, with 8 bases in the middle. In germline, CDR1 is SGHNT, CDR2 YYREEE (reference sequence). CDR3 nucleotides: TGTGCCAGCAGCAGGGGAACGGAGCTGTTTTTT. It yields the protein CASSRGTELFF.

The chain recombines TRBV3-1 (or the pseudogene TRBV3-2) with TRBJ1-2, with no clear D. V was shortened by 0 bases and J by 5 bases, with 13 bases between the two germline ends. Per the germline V gene, CDR1 is LGHDT and CDR2 is YNNKEL (reference sequence). The CDR3 is made up of 15 amino acids. As DNA, the CDR3 is TGTGCCAGCAGCCAAGACTTGGAGGCCTTTTATGGCTACACCTTC. Its protein product is CASSQDLEAFYGYTF.

The gene calls are TRBV4-2 and TRBJ2-1, with 7 bases aligning to TRBD2. The length of the CDR3 is 15 residues. Germline V CDR1 and CDR2: LGHNA, YNFKEQ. The trim removed 0 bases at V and 5 bases at J, leaving 4 bases unmatched. Here the CDR3 reads CASSQDWLADNEQFF. In nucleotides, the CDR3 is TGTGCCAGCAGCCAAGACTGGCTAGCGGACAATGAGCAGTTCTTC.

V gene TRBV15 combines with J gene TRBJ1-1, with D possibly being TRBD1 (6 bases). The CDR3 runs 14 residues. The V end lost 1 base, the J end lost 6 bases, and 12 bases lay between the germline ends. The V gene's germline CDR1 is LNHNV and CDR2 YYDKDF (reference sequence). DNA for the CDR3: TGTGCCACCAGCAGAGCAGGGGAAGGGGCTGAAGCTTTCTTT. Protein sequence: CATSRAGEGAEAFF. The full variable domain, its missing parts supplied by reference TRBV15 and TRBJ1-1, is DAMVIQNPRYQVTQFGKPVTLSCSQTLNHNVMYWYQQKSSQAPKLLFHYYDKDFNNEADTPDNFQSRRPNTSFCFLDIRSPGLGDTAMYLCATSRAGEGAEAFFGQGTRLTVV.

A remark on this clone: Other DNA sequences of this sample code for an identical CDR3. The chain combines TRBV18 with TRBJ1-5; D is possibly TRBD1 (5 bases). The CDR3 is 14 amino acids. Germline V lookup: CDR1 KGHSH, CDR2 LQKENI. Trimming shortened V by 2 bases and J by 4 bases, and 9 bases separated the two germline ends. The DNA of the CDR3 is TGTGCCAGCTCACCAGGGACGGGAAATCAGCCCCAGCATTTT. Residues: CASSPGTGNQPQHF.

This chain links TRBV7-7 with TRBJ2-1, with 10 bases identical to TRBD2. The CDR3 loop spans 16 amino acids. CDR1 and CDR2 (germline): SSHAT, FNYEAQ (reference sequence). The junction had 11 bases not matched to a gene; V was cut back by 5 bases and J by 7 bases. CDR3: CASSPNPSGSKNEQFF. The CDR3 nucleotides read TGTGCCAGCAGCCCAAATCCTAGCGGGAGTAAGAATGAGCAGTTCTTC.

The chain links TRBV2 to TRBJ2-1; TRBD2 matches at 7 bases. J gave up 0 bases and V 8 bases, and 10 bases lay outside the gene matches. CDR1 and CDR2 from the germline V gene are SNHLY and FYNNEI. This CDR3 is built from 16 residues. For the CDR3, the DNA is TGTGCCAGCGGAAGGAGCGGGGCGAGCTCCTACAATGAGCAGTTCTTC. It translates to CASGRSGASSYNEQFF.

V gene TRBV18 combines with J gene TRBJ1-5; 12 bases map to TRBD1. This CDR3 is built from 15 residues. Germline V gene lookup returns CDR1 KGHSH and CDR2 LQKENI. The V gene end was trimmed by 3 bases and the J gene end by 7 bases; junction bases not matched to a gene: 4. CDR3 sequence: CASSPPGTGGQPQHF. CDR3 sequence (DNA): TGTGCCAGCTCACCCCCCGGGACAGGGGGCCAGCCCCAGCATTTT. Full variable domain (remainder filled in from reference TRBV18 and TRBJ1-5): NAGVMQNPRHLVRRRGQEARLRCSPMKGHSHVYWYRQLPEEGLKFMVYLQKENIIDESGMPKERFSAEFPKEGPSILRIQQVVRGDSAAYFCASSPPGTGGQPQHFGDGTRLSIL.

The J gene is TRBJ2-7, the V gene TRBV7-2; D uncertain. Germline V lookup: CDR1 SGHTA, CDR2 FQGNSA. The V end was cut by 4 bases, the J end by 3 bases, with 13 bases between. The CDR3 is made up of 14 amino acids. CDR3 nucleotides: TGTGCCAGCAGCTACCCCAAGGGCCGCTACGAGCAGTACTTC. This sequence encodes CASSYPKGRYEQYF.